The 22 T cell receptor beta chains reported below all come from one sample, sequenced in a study of cytomegalovirus exposure and HLA in healthy donors. The PCR ran on 60 Vbeta and 13 Jbeta primers. Method: immunoSEQ multiplex PCR; TCRdb's copy keeps in-frame clones and lacks some. This sample has roughly 130,000 clones, with 66% found just once. Source material: PBMCs. The receptors come from a man between 18 and 29 years old in good health and CMV-seronegative.

Remarks on this clone: The conserved final phenylalanine or tryptophan is absent from the CDR3, which likely points to a read error. The chain is built from TRBV27 and TRBJ1-6, with unresolved D. Germline V gene data show CDR1 as MNHEY and CDR2 as SMNVEV (reference sequence). The CDR3 length is 16 residues. Trimming stripped 7 bases from V and 4 bases from J, with 17 bases between. The CDR3 loop reads CASNRRRLDYNSPLHL. CDR3 bases: TGTGCCAGCAACCGACGGCGACTGGATTATAATTCACCCCTCCACCTT.

This clone showed up just once. The chain recombines TRBV30 with TRBJ2-7, with 7 nucleotides matching TRBD2. The V gene end was trimmed by 3 bases and the J gene end by 6 bases; junction bases not matched to a gene: 8. Germline CDR1 is GTSNPN and CDR2 is SVGIG (reference sequence). The CDR3 contains 13 residues. The CDR3, as DNA: TGTGCCTGGAGCGGCACTTCGGGGGGCGAGCAGTACTTC. It specifies CAWSGTSGGEQYF.

This clone was counted once. The V call is TRBV4-2, the J call TRBJ1-4, with no clear D. Germline V gives CDR1 LGHNA, CDR2 YNFKEQ. The CDR3 has 16 amino acids. V was pared by 0 bases and J by 7 bases, with 15 bases between. CDR3 nucleotides: TGTGCCAGCAGCCAAGATCGGGCCCTAGGAGGTGAAAAACTGTTTTTT. As protein: CASSQDRALGGEKLFF.

The CDR3 sequence is CASSGYRGGTHEQYF. The CDR3 DNA reads TGTGCCAGCAGTGGCTACAGGGGGGGAACCCACGAGCAGTACTTC. The genes are TRBV2 and TRBJ2-7; D is possibly TRBD1 (8 bases). This CDR3 contains 15 residues. Per germline, CDR1 SNHLY and CDR2 FYNNEI. Trimming pared 4 bases from V and 5 bases from J, leaving 18 bases between.

This clone was counted a single time. The genes are TRBV14 and TRBJ2-2, with 7 bases lining up with TRBD1. V gave up 6 bases and J gave up 1 base; unmatched junction bases: 2. This CDR3 has 14 amino acids. From germline, CDR1 is SGHDN and CDR2 FVKESK. DNA for the CDR3: TGTGCCAGCAGACGACAGGGGAACACCGGGGAGCTGTTTTTT. Its translation is CASRRQGNTGELFF.

V and J are TRBV11-2 and TRBJ2-7; D gene uncertain. The CDR3 loop spans 14 amino acids. Germline CDR1 SGHAT, CDR2 FQNNGV. V was clipped by 2 bases and J by 2 bases, with 10 bases between them. CDR3 sequence reads: CASSLFRFAYEQYF. The CDR3 DNA is TGTGCCAGCAGCTTATTCAGGTTCGCCTACGAGCAGTACTTC.

The DNA for the CDR3 is TGTGCCTGGAGTACCCCGGGAAGGTCAGCTAATGAAAAACTGTTTTTT. Translating gives CAWSTPGRSANEKLFF. The rearrangement links TRBV30 to TRBJ1-4; no clear D. Germline V gene sequence: CDR1 GTSNPN, CDR2 SVGIG (reference sequence). V was shortened by 2 bases and J by 3 bases, with 16 bases between the two germline ends. The CDR3 runs 16 residues.

This clone was seen more than once but under ten times. The gene calls are TRBV9 and TRBJ2-7; the match to TRBD1 covers 7 bases. V lost 3 bases to trimming and J lost 3 bases; unmatched junction nucleotides: 12. Germline assignment: CDR1 SGDLS and CDR2 YYNGEE. The CDR3 covers 16 residues. The CDR3 reads CASSALDRTSYYEQYF. The CDR3 DNA reads TGTGCCAGCAGCGCCCTGGACAGGACCAGCTACTACGAGCAGTACTTC. Combining the CDR3 with reference TRBV9 and TRBJ2-7 gives the whole variable domain DSGVTQTPKHLITATGQRVTLRCSPRSGDLSVYWYQQSLDQGLQFLIQYYNGEERAKGNILERFSAQQFPDLHSELNLSSLELGDSALYFCASSALDRTSYYEQYFGPGTRLTVT.

This rearrangement joins TRBV28 to TRBJ1-2; D is ambiguous. This CDR3 contains 12 residues. V was pared by 6 bases and J by 5 bases, with 10 bases between. Looked up from germline, CDR1 is MDHEN and CDR2 is SYDVKM. The CDR3 DNA is TGTGCCAGCAGCCCCGGCGGTTATGGCTACACCTTC. Translating gives CASSPGGYGYTF.

The rearrangement links TRBV5-1 to TRBJ2-3, with no clear D. The CDR3 is 16 amino acids. V shed 1 base and J shed 2 bases, with 14 bases lying between them. Germline V gene lookup returns CDR1 SGHRS and CDR2 YFSETQ. Here the CDR3 reads CASSLINSRVTDTQYF. The DNA of the CDR3 is TGCGCCAGCAGCTTGATCAACAGCCGCGTCACAGATACGCAGTATTTT.

CDR3 amino acids: CAWTTRLNTEAFF. CDR3 nucleotides: TGTGCCTGGACCACTAGATTGAACACTGAAGCTTTCTTT. This rearrangement joins TRBV30 to TRBJ1-1; D unresolved. The CDR3 contains 13 residues. Trimming removed 4 bases at V and 0 bases at J, with 9 bases between. In germline, CDR1 is GTSNPN, CDR2 SVGIG (reference sequence).

This chain joins TRBV5-1 and TRBJ2-7, with TRBD1 identical over 8 bases. This CDR3 is 15 amino acids long. Germline V gene lookup returns CDR1 SGHRS and CDR2 YFSETQ. Trimming cost V 0 bases and J 1 base; bases outside gene matches: 3. DNA for the CDR3: TGCGCCAGCAGCTTGGTAGGGACAGGATCCTACGAGCAGTACTTC. Protein product: CASSLVGTGSYEQYF.

The table lists this clone with a count of one. The gene calls are TRBV9 and TRBJ1-2; D might be TRBD1 (5 bases). V was trimmed by 0 bases and J by 7 bases, leaving 13 bases between them. This CDR3 is 14 amino acids long. Germline loops: CDR1 SGDLS, CDR2 YYNGEE. This CDR3 is CASSVEGPGGGYTF. CDR3 coding DNA: TGTGCCAGCAGCGTAGAGGGCCCGGGGGGTGGCTACACCTTC.

The chain recombines TRBV7-9 with TRBJ1-1; D possibly corresponds to TRBD1 (5 bases). V shed 2 bases and J shed 4 bases, with 20 bases lying between them. CDR3 length: 17 residues. Germline V gene data show CDR1 as SEHNR and CDR2 as FQNEAQ (reference sequence). For the CDR3, the DNA is TGTGCCAGCAGCTTAATGGCCAGGGCTGTGCGCGGCACTGAAGCTTTCTTT. Its translation is CASSLMARAVRGTEAFF.

The sample holds one count of this clone. The genes are TRBV19 and TRBJ1-4, with TRBD1 matching 9 bases. CDR1 and CDR2 (germline): LNHDA, SQIVND (reference sequence). After removal of 6 bases from V and 4 bases from J, the junction contained 3 bases not matched to a gene. This CDR3 contains 14 residues. Here the CDR3 DNA reads TGTGCCAGTAGGGACAGGGGCGATAATGAAAAACTGTTTTTT. Translating it yields CASRDRGDNEKLFF.

The chain is built from TRBV10-2 and TRBJ2-2; D call uncertain. V was pared by 11 bases and J by 5 bases, with 15 bases between. Germline CDR1 reads WSHSY; CDR2 reads SAAADI. The CDR3 is made up of 13 amino acids. CDR3 DNA sequence: TGCGCCGCCCAGGCCCGCGAAACCGGGGAGCTGTTTTTT. Its protein is CAAQARETGELFF.

V usage is TRBV2 and J usage is TRBJ2-7; D is possibly TRBD2 (6 bases). This CDR3 has 14 residues. Germline V CDR1 and CDR2: SNHLY, FYNNEI. With 6 bases removed from V and 2 bases from J, the gap between germline ends came to 14 bases. The CDR3 DNA follows: TGTGCCAGCAGAGAGGTAGCGGTAACCTACGAGCAGTACTTC. Translation: CASREVAVTYEQYF.

V usage is TRBV19 and J usage is TRBJ1-2; D may be TRBD1 (6 bases). Between the trimmed V and J ends, which lost 3 bases and 0 bases, there was a span of 11 bases. The CDR3 has 15 residues. Germline V gene data show CDR1 as LNHDA and CDR2 as SQIVND (reference sequence). CDR3 sequence reads: CASSIGQYPNYGYTF. CDR3 DNA: TGTGCCAGTAGTATCGGACAGTATCCTAACTATGGCTACACCTTC.

As for this clone: One end of the junction is discordant with germline, which a read error may explain. V gene TRBV7-9 combines with J gene TRBJ2-2; the match to TRBD2 covers 11 bases. CDR1 and CDR2 (germline): SEHNR, FQNEAQ (reference sequence). This CDR3 is built from 19 residues. The CDR3 region has the DNA TGTTCCAGCAGCTCACGCTCAATTTTAGCGGGGGGGCAGACCGGGGAGCTGTTTTTT. Translation: CSSSSRSILAGGQTGELFF.

The genes are TRBV28 and TRBJ1-2; no firm D call. Looked up from germline, CDR1 is MDHEN and CDR2 is SYDVKM. Trimming left V 6 bases short and J 0 bases short, with 8 bases between. The CDR3 contains 13 residues. CDR3 region: CASRTQTNYGYTF. DNA of the CDR3: TGTGCCAGCAGGACACAGACTAACTATGGCTACACCTTC.

The chain joins TRBV5-1 to TRBJ1-1; D may be TRBD1 (5 bases). The germline V and J ends were trimmed by 2 bases and 0 bases, with 11 bases remaining between them. Germline values: CDR1 SGHRS, CDR2 YFSETQ. The CDR3 contains 15 residues. Written as DNA, the CDR3 is TGCGCCAGCAGCTTAGCAGGGATAATGAACACTGAAGCTTTCTTT. Protein: CASSLAGIMNTEAFF.

The chain has TRBV19 and TRBJ1-2; 8 bases map to TRBD1. This CDR3 spans 18 amino acids. CDR1 LNHDA and CDR2 SQIVND come from the germline V gene (reference sequence). V lost 3 bases to trimming and J lost 0 bases; unmatched junction nucleotides: 12. DNA for the CDR3: TGTGCCAGTAGTATCTCTCGGACAGGGATTTATACTAACTATGGCTACACCTTC. Translated: CASSISRTGIYTNYGYTF.